This entry concerns a single TCR beta chain. Authors' processing steps: For nucleated cells, counts were estimated from reference gene primer amplification. Method: immunoSEQ multiplex PCR; TCRdb's copy keeps in-frame clones and lacks some. V and J calls plus clone size are reproduced from that table; the DNA served to infer D and trimming. The table shows over 85,000 clones, with roughly four fifths occurring only once. CDR3 length: 16 amino acids. Germline V CDR1 and CDR2: MNHNS, SASEGT. With V trimmed by 2 bases and J by 4 bases, 10 bases remained unmatched. The data derive from a study of blood T cell repertoires in COVID-19. Study information: Some COVID-19 samples were acute and others convalescent; all came from the United States, Italy and Spain. Sample material is recorded as cDNA or gDNA derived from T cells, B-cell-depleted T cells, or PBMCs.

This TCR derives from a woman in her sixties or seventies with acute or convalescent COVID-19. What was sequenced was peripheral blood. V gene TRBV6-1 combines with J gene TRBJ2-7; TRBD2 agrees at 8 bases. CDR3 amino acids: CASSERRGERTYEQYF. For the CDR3, the DNA is TGTGCCAGCAGTGAAAGGCGGGGGGAAAGGACTTACGAGCAGTACTTC.